This entry lists 14 T cell receptor beta chains sequenced from one sample in a study of shared clonotypes between healthy human individuals. TCRdb keeps only in-frame clones here, not all; method: immunoSEQ multiplex PCR. The top ten clones hold about 0.059% of a sample with 500,000 to 550,000 clones, 90% to 97% of them seen once. Sequencing was performed on naive CD4+ T cells sorted from blood. As to subset: CD45RA+ positively selected. The receptor source for this set is a woman aged 25 to 39 in good health.

The chain joins TRBV5-1 to TRBJ2-1, with D perhaps TRBD1 (6 bases). This CDR3 is built from 16 residues. The germline gives CDR1 SGHRS, CDR2 YFSETQ. Trimming cost V 3 bases and J 5 bases, with 18 bases left between them. The CDR3 region is CASSSLYRENHNEQFF. The CDR3 DNA reads TGCGCCAGCAGCTCCCTATACAGGGAAAATCACAATGAGCAGTTCTTC.

This chain joins TRBV6-1 and TRBJ1-2, with a weak D call TRBD1 (6 bases). CDR3 length equals 14 residues. The germline V gene encodes CDR1 MNHNS and CDR2 SASEGT. V was shortened by 1 base and J by 13 bases, with 19 bases between the two germline ends. The CDR3 DNA follows: TGTGCCAGCAGTGAAGTTCTCCGGACAGAGGTCCGCACCTTC. This translates into CASSEVLRTEVRTF.

This chain links TRBV19 with TRBJ1-1; D remains ambiguous. Per germline, CDR1 LNHDA and CDR2 SQIVND (reference sequence). Trimming pared 8 bases from V and 4 bases from J, leaving 17 bases between. The CDR3 spans 14 residues. The CDR3, as DNA: TGTGCCAGTTTTAATGCGCAGAGGTCCACTGAAGCTTTCTTT. As protein: CASFNAQRSTEAFF. The full variable domain, its missing parts supplied by reference TRBV19 and TRBJ1-1, is DGGITQSPKYLFRKEGQNVTLSCEQNLNHDAMYWYRQDPGQGLRLIYYSQIVNDFQKGDIAEGYSVSREKKESFPLTVTSAQKNPTAFYLCASFNAQRSTEAFFGQGTRLTVV.

The chain recombines TRBV5-1 with TRBJ2-7; D is unclear. Trimming took 0 bases from V and 5 from J, leaving 9 bases between them. The CDR3 has 13 amino acids. CDR1 and CDR2 from the germline V gene are SGHRS and YFSETQ. CDR3 loop: CASSLVLGHEQYF. For the CDR3, the DNA is TGCGCCAGCAGCTTGGTTTTAGGTCACGAGCAGTACTTC.

The J gene is TRBJ1-1, the V gene TRBV5-1; D is possibly TRBD1 (5 bases). Germline loops: CDR1 SGHRS, CDR2 YFSETQ. This CDR3 is built from 14 residues. Deletions cut 0 bases from V and 5 bases from J, with 11 bases between. CDR3: CASSLGPEGTEAFF. The CDR3 DNA reads as TGCGCCAGCAGCTTGGGGCCAGAGGGGACTGAAGCTTTCTTT.

The chain has TRBV10-2 and TRBJ2-7; 9 positions match TRBD2. With 5 bases clipped from V and 2 bases from J, the junction kept 4 bases outside the gene matches. CDR1 and CDR2 from the germline V gene are WSHSY and SAAADI. The CDR3 has 14 amino acids. CDR3: CASSPSGVTYEQYF. As DNA, the CDR3 is TGCGCCAGCAGTCCTAGCGGGGTTACCTACGAGCAGTACTTC.

This rearrangement joins TRBV28 to TRBJ2-7; TRBD2 is a possible D gene (5 bases). The germline V gene encodes CDR1 MDHEN and CDR2 SYDVKM. The V and J ends lost 11 bases and 2 bases respectively, with 10 bases between them. The CDR3 loop spans 11 amino acids. The DNA of the CDR3 is TGTGCCGCCGGGAAAGCCTACGAGCAGTACTTC. It specifies CAAGKAYEQYF.

V gene TRBV6-5 combines with J gene TRBJ2-2, with D unresolved. Trimming took off 2 bases at V and 6 bases at J, with 13 bases between the two ends. This CDR3 has 15 amino acids. CDR1 is MNHEY, CDR2 SVGAGI, per germline. The CDR3 spells CASSYGKGRAGELFF. The CDR3 DNA follows: TGTGCCAGCAGTTACGGAAAGGGTAGAGCCGGGGAGCTGTTTTTT.

This sequence joins TRBV29-1 and TRBJ2-7, with TRBD2 matching over 8 bases. This CDR3 region has 16 residues. Trimming cost V 6 bases and J 1 base; bases outside gene matches: 14. Germline V gene sequence: CDR1 SQVTM, CDR2 ANQGSEA. The CDR3 DNA reads as TGCAGCGTACAGGGCAGCGGGAGAGTGGAGTCCTACGAGCAGTACTTC. It yields the protein CSVQGSGRVESYEQYF.

The chain has TRBV5-1 and TRBJ1-3; D is uncertain. Germline values: CDR1 SGHRS, CDR2 YFSETQ. Deletions cut 4 bases from V and 4 bases from J, with 12 bases between. The CDR3 sequence is 14 residues long. For the CDR3, the DNA is TGCGCCAGCAGCGATCTACCCGAAGGAAACACCATATATTTT. It encodes CASSDLPEGNTIYF.

This clone has only one observation. The CDR3 DNA follows: TGTGCCAGCAGCCCCAGGTTAAACACTGAAGCTTTCTTT. Its translation is CASSPRLNTEAFF. The rearrangement joins TRBV11-3 to TRBJ1-1; D is ambiguous. The CDR3 is 13 residues long. Germline assignment: CDR1 SGHNT and CDR2 YENEEA. The V end lost 5 bases, the J end lost 2 bases, and 9 bases lay between the germline ends. Full variable domain (remainder filled in from reference TRBV11-3 and TRBJ1-1): EAGVVQSPRYKIIEKKQPVAFWCNPISGHNTLYWYLQNLGQGPELLIRYENEEAVDDSQLPKDRFSAERLKGVDSTLKIQPAELGDSAVYLCASSPRLNTEAFFGQGTRLTVV.

This CDR3 is CASSLGGGNEQYF. CDR3 nucleotide sequence: TGTGCCAGCAGCTTAGGAGGCGGTAACGAGCAGTACTTC. The genes are TRBV7-2 and TRBJ2-7; D is unclear. This CDR3 spans 13 amino acids. Trimming pared 1 base from V and 5 bases from J, leaving 9 bases between. Germline V gene lookup returns CDR1 SGHTA and CDR2 FQGNSA.

The chain joins TRBV2 to TRBJ2-1; TRBD2 aligns across 14 bases. The CDR3 extends over 17 amino acids. The trim removed 6 bases at V and 6 bases at J, leaving 10 bases unmatched. Germline V gene lookup returns CDR1 SNHLY and CDR2 FYNNEI. CDR3 nucleotide sequence: TGTGCCAGCAGGACTAGCGGGAGGGCCCGAGGACCCAATGAGCAGTTCTTC. Translation: CASRTSGRARGPNEQFF. Looking up the rest from reference TRBV2 and TRBJ2-1 gives the full variable domain: EPEVTQTPSHQVTQMGQEVILRCVPISNHLYFYWYRQILGQKVEFLVSFYNNEISEKSEIFDDQFSVERPDGSNFTLKIRSTKLEDSAMYFCASRTSGRARGPNEQFFGPGTRLTVL.

This rearrangement joins TRBV29-1 to TRBJ2-7; the match to TRBD1 covers 7 bases. V dropped 6 bases and J dropped 1; count of bases not matched to a gene: 3. This CDR3 comprises 12 residues. Germline CDR1 reads SQVTM; CDR2 reads ANQGSEA. The DNA of the CDR3 is TGCAGCGTAAGACAGGGTTCCTACGAGCAGTACTTC. Its translation is CSVRQGSYEQYF.